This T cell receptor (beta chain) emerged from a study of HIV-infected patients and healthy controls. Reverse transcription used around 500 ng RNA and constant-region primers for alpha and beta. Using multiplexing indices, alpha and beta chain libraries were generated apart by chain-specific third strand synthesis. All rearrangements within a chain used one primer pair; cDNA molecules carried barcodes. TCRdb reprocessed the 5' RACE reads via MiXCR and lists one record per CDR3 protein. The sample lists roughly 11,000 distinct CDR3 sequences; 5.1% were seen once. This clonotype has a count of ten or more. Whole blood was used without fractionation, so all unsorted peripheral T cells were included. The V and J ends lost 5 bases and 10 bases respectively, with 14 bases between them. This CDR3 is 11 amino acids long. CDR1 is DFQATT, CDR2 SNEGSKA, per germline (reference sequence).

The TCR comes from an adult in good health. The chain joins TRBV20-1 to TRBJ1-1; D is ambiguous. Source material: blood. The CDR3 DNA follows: TGCAGTGCTTTACAGCCATCGGGAGCTTTCTTT. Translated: CSALQPSGAFF.